One TCR beta chain is described in this entry. The sample originates from a study of control samples from healthy donors and cancer patients. Measured with immunoSEQ multiplex PCR; TCRdb has only the in-frame clones, and not every one. Of under 200,000 clones listed, about 94% are singletons. The TCR comes from a middle-aged woman in good health. Specimen: blood.

The CDR3 spells CASSQGLAGSGNTIYF. The CDR3 bases are TGTGCCAGCAGCCAGGGACTTGCGGGCTCTGGAAACACCATATATTTT. This chain joins TRBV9 and TRBJ1-3; weak D call: TRBD1 (5 bases). The CDR3 has 16 amino acids. Deletions cut 4 bases from V and 0 bases from J, with 14 bases between. The V gene's germline CDR1 is SGDLS and CDR2 YYNGEE.